This T cell receptor (beta chain) stems from a study of T cell responses to AZD1222 COVID-19 vaccine. General study results and limits: At 160-218 and 743-854, vaccine-associated CD4 TCRs were dominant, and they spanned spike. Baseline serostatus was positive in only a handful of AZD1222 recipients. Repertoires were obtained solely post-peak T cell response.

The repertoire was sequenced with immunoSEQ multiplex PCR; TCRdb's copy has only in-frame clones and lacks some. The sample carries some 140,000 clones, 86% recorded once. With respect to this clone: Its antigen is undetermined.

Germline V gene lookup returns CDR1 MDHEN and CDR2 SYDVKM. This CDR3 spans 14 amino acids. Trimming left V 6 bases short and J 7 bases short, with 16 bases between. This material consisted of peripheral blood, taken on day 0 of MenACWY control vaccination. J is TRBJ1-5 and V is TRBV28; D might be TRBD1 (5 bases). This sequence originates from an adult in good health. The CDR3 nucleotides read TGTGCCAGCAGCCCGCCCGGGACGGAACAGCCCCAGCATTTT. Amino acids: CASSPPGTEQPQHF.